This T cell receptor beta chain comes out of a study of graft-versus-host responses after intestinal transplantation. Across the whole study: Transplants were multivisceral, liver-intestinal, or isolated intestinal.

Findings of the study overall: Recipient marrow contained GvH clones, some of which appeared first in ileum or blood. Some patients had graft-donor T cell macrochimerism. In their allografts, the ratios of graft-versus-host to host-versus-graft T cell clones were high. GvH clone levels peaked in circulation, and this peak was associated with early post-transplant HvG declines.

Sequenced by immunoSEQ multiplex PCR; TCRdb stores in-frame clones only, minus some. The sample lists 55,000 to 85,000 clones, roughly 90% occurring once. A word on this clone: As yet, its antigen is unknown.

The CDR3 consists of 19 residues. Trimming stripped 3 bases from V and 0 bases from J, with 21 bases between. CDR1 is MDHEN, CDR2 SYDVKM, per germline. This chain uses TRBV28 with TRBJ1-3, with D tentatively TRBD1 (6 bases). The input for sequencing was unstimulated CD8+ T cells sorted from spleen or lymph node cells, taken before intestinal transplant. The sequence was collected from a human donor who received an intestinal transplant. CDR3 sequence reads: CASSFGRPGRGHSGNTIYF. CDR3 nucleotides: TGTGCCAGCAGTTTTGGACGACCGGGGAGGGGACACTCTGGAAACACCATATATTTT.